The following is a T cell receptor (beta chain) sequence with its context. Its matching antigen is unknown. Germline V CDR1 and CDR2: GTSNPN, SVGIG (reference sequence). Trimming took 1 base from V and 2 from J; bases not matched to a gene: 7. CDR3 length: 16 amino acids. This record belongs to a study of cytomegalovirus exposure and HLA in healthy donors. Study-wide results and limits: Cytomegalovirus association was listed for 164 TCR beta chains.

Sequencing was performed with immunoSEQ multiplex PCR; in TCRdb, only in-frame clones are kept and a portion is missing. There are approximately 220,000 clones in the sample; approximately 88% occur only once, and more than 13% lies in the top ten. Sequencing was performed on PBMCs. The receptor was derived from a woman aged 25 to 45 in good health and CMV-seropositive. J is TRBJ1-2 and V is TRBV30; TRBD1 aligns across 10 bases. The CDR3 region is CAWSDLGQGGNYGYTF. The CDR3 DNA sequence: TGTGCCTGGAGTGACCTAGGACAGGGGGGCAACTATGGCTACACCTTC.